Relative to its sample, the clone carrying this T cell receptor (beta chain) is medium-sized. No antigen is known for it. This beta chain appears as a stray read in a library generated for alpha chains; its size is not informative. TCRdb re-analysed the 5' RACE reads in MiXCR, keeping a single row per CDR3 protein. The sample consists of approximately 2,000 distinct CDR3 sequences, 35% to 40% of them appearing once. The data are from a study of spatial heterogeneity in lung cancer. About the study: The study consistently detected more beta-chain than alpha-chain sequences. There was a strong correlation between the counts of TCR transcripts measured in tumor regions and a T cell transcriptional module score that was calculated from matched bulk RNA-seq. Regarding the study as a whole: Ubiquitous expanded TCR counts tracked ubiquitous nonsynonymous mutations; regional expanded TCR counts tracked regional nonsynonymous mutations. It was found that expanded intratumoral alpha and beta TCR counts tracked tumor mutation counts.

From germline, CDR1 is LNHNV and CDR2 YYDKDF (reference sequence). J lost 2 bases, V lost 5 bases, and 10 bases had no gene match. The CDR3 totals 17 residues. Time point noted: sample taken at primary tumor resection. The source was lung tumor tissue, collected at surgery. This TCR was recovered from a male donor with early-stage non-small cell lung cancer. This chain links TRBV15 with TRBJ2-1; 9 bases line up with TRBD2. DNA of the CDR3: TGTGCCACCAGCGGGCCAATTCGGACTAGCGCCTACAATGAGCAGTTCTTC. Translating gives CATSGPIRTSAYNEQFF. Full variable domain (rest looked up from reference TRBV15 and TRBJ2-1): DAMVIQNPRYQVTQFGKPVTLSCSQTLNHNVMYWYQQKSSQAPKLLFHYYDKDFNNEADTPDNFQSRRPNTSFCFLDIRSPGLGDTAMYLCATSGPIRTSAYNEQFFGPGTRLTVL.